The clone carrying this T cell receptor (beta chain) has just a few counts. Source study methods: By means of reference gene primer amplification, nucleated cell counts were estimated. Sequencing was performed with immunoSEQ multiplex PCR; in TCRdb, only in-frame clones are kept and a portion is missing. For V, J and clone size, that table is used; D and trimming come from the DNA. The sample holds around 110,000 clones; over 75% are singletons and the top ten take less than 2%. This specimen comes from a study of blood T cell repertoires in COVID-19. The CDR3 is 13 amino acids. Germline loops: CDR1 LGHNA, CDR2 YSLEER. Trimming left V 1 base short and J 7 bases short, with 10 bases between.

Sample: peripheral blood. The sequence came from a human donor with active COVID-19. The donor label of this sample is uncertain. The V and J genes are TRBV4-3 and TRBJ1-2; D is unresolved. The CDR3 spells CASSQADLGGYTF. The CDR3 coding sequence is TGCGCCAGCAGCCAAGCCGATCTCGGTGGCTACACCTTC.